The T cell receptor beta chain under discussion was sequenced for a study of molecular identifiers for immune sequencing clone quantification. The CDR3 has 14 amino acids. J lost 0 bases, V lost 6 bases, and 3 bases had no gene match. The germline gives CDR1 SGHNT, CDR2 YENEEA. TCRdb recomputed calls from the PCR reads with MiXCR, one row per CDR3 protein. The sample has about 510,000 distinct CDR3 sequences; approximately 25% are singletons. The source material was naive CD8+ T cells from blood, with Jurkat cell RNA spiked in. Subset of the sample: FACS-sorted CD8+CD4-CCR7+CD45RA+ naive T cells. The sequence was obtained from a human donor in good health. Some libraries in this study had Jurkat cell RNA spiked in. The chain carries TRBV11-3 and TRBJ2-7; 9 bases align to TRBD1. CDR3 protein: CASRWTGVSYEQYF. The CDR3, as DNA: TGTGCCAGCAGGTGGACAGGGGTCTCCTACGAGCAGTACTTC.